These 5 T cell receptor beta chains came from one sample sequenced in a study of blood T cell repertoires in COVID-19. The protocol was immunoSEQ multiplex PCR, while the TCRdb copy is restricted to in-frame clones and leaves out a portion. This sample has approximately 170,000 clones, with around 83% found just once. The sample consisted of peripheral blood. These receptors all stem from a woman aged 70-85 years with COVID-19, enrolled during active disease.

This chain joins TRBV2 and TRBJ2-1; 9 nucleotides agree with TRBD1. J was trimmed by 7 bases and V by 7 bases; bases with no gene match: 8. This CDR3 is built from 14 residues. From germline, CDR1 is SNHLY and CDR2 FYNNEI. CDR3 in DNA: TGTGCCAGCAACACGGACAGGGGTTTGAATGAGCAGTTCTTC. Protein sequence: CASNTDRGLNEQFF.

A few counts support this clone. The V and J genes are TRBV3-1 (or the pseudogene TRBV3-2) and TRBJ2-7; TRBD2 agrees at 9 bases. J was trimmed by 6 bases and V by 4 bases; bases with no gene match: 10. Germline-derived CDR1 and CDR2 are LGHDT and YNNKEL (reference sequence). The CDR3 contains 15 residues. Here the CDR3 reads CASSPTGSGSTEQYF. The CDR3 nucleotides read TGTGCCAGCAGCCCTACAGGTAGCGGGAGCACCGAGCAGTACTTC.

This clone was observed once. The chain uses TRBV5-5 and TRBJ1-1; TRBD1 matches 7 bases. CDR1 and CDR2 (germline): SGHKS, YYEKEE (reference sequence). V was clipped by 4 bases and J by 1 base; unmatched bases: 7. CDR3 size: 15 residues. CDR3 nucleotide sequence: TGTGCCAGCAGCCGACAGGGTCGGGAGAACACTGAAGCTTTCTTT. This sequence encodes CASSRQGRENTEAFF. Supplemented by reference TRBV5-5 and TRBJ1-1, the full variable domain reads DAGVTQSPTHLIKTRGQQVTLRCSPISGHKSVSWYQQVLGQGPQFIFQYYEKEERGRGNFPDRFSARQFPNYSSELNVNALLLGDSALYLCASSRQGRENTEAFFGQGTRLTVV.

V usage is TRBV28 and J usage is TRBJ1-1, with D possibly being TRBD1 (6 bases). V was shortened by 5 bases and J by 5 bases, with 21 bases between the two germline ends. CDR1 MDHEN and CDR2 SYDVKM come from the germline V gene. The CDR3 consists of 16 residues. CDR3 amino acids: CASSPHDRPGGTEAFF. CDR3 nucleotides: TGTGCCAGCAGTCCACATGACAGGCCCGGGGGGACTGAAGCTTTCTTT.

This clone was seen a single time. For the CDR3, the DNA is TGTGCCAGCAGCGTAGGGGCAGGGGGCCCCTATGGCTACACCTTC. It yields the protein CASSVGAGGPYGYTF. The chain is built from TRBV9 and TRBJ1-2, with TRBD1 matching 8 bases. V lost 0 bases and J lost 4; bases outside the gene matches: 5. Germline values: CDR1 SGDLS, CDR2 YYNGEE. The CDR3 is made up of 15 amino acids.